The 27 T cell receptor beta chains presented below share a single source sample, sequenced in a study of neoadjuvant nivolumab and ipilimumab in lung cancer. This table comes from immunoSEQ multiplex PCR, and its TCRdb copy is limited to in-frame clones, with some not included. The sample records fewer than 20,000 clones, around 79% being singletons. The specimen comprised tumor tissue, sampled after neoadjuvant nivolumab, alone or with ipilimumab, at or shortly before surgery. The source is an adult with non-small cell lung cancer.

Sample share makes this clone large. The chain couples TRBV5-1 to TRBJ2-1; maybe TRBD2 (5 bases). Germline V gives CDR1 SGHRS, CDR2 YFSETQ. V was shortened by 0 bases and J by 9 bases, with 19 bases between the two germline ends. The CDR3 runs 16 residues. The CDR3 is CASSLEGGRSRGEQFF. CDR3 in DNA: TGCGCCAGCAGCTTGGAAGGAGGACGGTCACGAGGTGAGCAGTTCTTC.

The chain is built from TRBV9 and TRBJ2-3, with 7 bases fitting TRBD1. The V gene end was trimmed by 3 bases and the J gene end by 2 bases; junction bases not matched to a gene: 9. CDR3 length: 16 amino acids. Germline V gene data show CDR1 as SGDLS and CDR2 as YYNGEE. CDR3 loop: CASSAFEGAATDTQYF. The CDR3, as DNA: TGTGCCAGCAGCGCCTTCGAGGGGGCGGCCACAGATACGCAGTATTTT.

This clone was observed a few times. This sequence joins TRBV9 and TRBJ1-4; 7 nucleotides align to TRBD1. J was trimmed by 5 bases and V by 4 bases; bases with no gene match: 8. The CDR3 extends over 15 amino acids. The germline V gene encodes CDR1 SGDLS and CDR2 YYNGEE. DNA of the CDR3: TGTGCCAGCAGCCCCAGACAGGGAGCAAATGAAAAACTGTTTTTT. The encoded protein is CASSPRQGANEKLFF.

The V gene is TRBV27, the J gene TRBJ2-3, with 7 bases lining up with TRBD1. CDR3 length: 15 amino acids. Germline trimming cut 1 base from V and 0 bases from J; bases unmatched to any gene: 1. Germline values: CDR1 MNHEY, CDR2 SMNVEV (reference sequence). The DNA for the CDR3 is TGTGCCAGCAGTTTATGGGGACAGAGCACAGATACGCAGTATTTT. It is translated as CASSLWGQSTDTQYF.

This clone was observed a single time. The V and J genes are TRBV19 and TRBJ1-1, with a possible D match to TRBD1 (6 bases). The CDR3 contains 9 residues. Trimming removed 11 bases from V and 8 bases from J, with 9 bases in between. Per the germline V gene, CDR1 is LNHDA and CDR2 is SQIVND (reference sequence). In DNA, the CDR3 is TGTGCCGCCGGGACAGAAGCTTTCTTT. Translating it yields CAAGTEAFF. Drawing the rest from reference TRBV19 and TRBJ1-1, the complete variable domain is DGGITQSPKYLFRKEGQNVTLSCEQNLNHDAMYWYRQDPGQGLRLIYYSQIVNDFQKGDIAEGYSVSREKKESFPLTVTSAQKNPTAFYLCAAGTEAFFGQGTRLTVV.

CDR3 in amino acids: CASSYSAGGTVGGYTF. The DNA for the CDR3 is TGTGCCAGCAGTTACTCGGCAGGGGGTACCGTCGGGGGCTACACCTTC. The chain couples TRBV6-6 to TRBJ1-2; TRBD1 matches 7 bases. Germline CDR1 is MNHNY and CDR2 is SVGAGI (reference sequence). The CDR3 contains 16 residues. Germline trimming cut 0 bases from V and 8 bases from J; bases unmatched to any gene: 12.

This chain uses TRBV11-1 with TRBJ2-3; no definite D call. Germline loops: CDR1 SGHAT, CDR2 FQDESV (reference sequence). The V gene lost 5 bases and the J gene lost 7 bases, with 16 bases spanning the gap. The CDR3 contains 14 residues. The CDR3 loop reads CASSLQRNSHTQYF. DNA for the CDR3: TGTGCCAGCAGCCTCCAGAGGAACAGCCATACGCAGTATTTT.

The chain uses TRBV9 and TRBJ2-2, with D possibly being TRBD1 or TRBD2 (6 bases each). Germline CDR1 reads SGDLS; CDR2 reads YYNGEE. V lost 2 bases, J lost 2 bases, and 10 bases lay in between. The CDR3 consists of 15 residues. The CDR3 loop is CASSVGGRNTGELFF. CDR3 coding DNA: TGTGCCAGCAGCGTCGGGGGCCGTAACACCGGGGAGCTGTTTTTT.

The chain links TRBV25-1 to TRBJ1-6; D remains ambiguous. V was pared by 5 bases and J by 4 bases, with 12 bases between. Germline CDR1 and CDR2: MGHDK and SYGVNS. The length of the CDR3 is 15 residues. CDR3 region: CASSSLDGYNSPLHF. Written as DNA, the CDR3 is TGTGCCAGCAGTTCCCTGGACGGTTATAATTCACCCCTCCACTTT.

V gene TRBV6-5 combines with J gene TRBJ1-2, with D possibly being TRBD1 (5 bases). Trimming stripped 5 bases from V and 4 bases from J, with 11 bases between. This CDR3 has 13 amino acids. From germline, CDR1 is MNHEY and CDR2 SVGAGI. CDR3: CASSRGLGYGYTF. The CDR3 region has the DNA TGTGCCAGCAGTCGGGGCCTGGGCTATGGCTACACCTTC.

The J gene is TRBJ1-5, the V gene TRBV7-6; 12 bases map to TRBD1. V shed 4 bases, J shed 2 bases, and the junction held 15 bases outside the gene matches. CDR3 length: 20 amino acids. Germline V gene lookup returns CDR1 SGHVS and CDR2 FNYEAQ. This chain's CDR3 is CASSSKRRDRGRGGNQPQHF. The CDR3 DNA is TGTGCCAGCAGCTCGAAACGCCGGGACAGGGGGCGCGGGGGCAATCAGCCCCAGCATTTT.

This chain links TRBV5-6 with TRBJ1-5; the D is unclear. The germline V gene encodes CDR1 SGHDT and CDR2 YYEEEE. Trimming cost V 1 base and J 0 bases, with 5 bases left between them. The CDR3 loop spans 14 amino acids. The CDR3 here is CASSLLYSNQPQHF. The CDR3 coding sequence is TGTGCCAGCAGCTTGTTGTATAGCAATCAGCCCCAGCATTTT. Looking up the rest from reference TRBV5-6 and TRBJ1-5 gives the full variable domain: DAGVTQSPTHLIKTRGQQVTLRCSPKSGHDTVSWYQQALGQGPQFIFQYYEEEERQRGNFPDRFSGHQFPNYSSELNVNALLLGDSALYLCASSLLYSNQPQHFGDGTRLSIL.

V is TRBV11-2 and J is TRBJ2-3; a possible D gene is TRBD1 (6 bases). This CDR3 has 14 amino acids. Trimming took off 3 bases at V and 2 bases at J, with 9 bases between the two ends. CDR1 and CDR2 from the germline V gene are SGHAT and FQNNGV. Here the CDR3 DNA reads TGTGCCAGCAGCTTTACAGGGACCACAGATACGCAGTATTTT. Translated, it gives CASSFTGTTDTQYF. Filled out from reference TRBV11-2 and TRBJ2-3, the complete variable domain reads EAGVAQSPRYKIIEKRQSVAFWCNPISGHATLYWYQQILGQGPKLLIQFQNNGVVDDSQLPKDRFSAERLKGVDSTLKIQPAKLEDSAVYLCASSFTGTTDTQYFGPGTRLTVL.

DNA of the CDR3: TGTGCCAGCTCACCACCGGGGGGTAGGTACAATGAGCAGTTCTTC. Residues: CASSPPGGRYNEQFF. The chain uses TRBV18 and TRBJ2-1, with a possible D match to TRBD2 (6 bases). CDR1 and CDR2 (germline): KGHSH, LQKENI. The CDR3 consists of 15 residues. Between the trimmed V and J ends, which lost 0 bases and 4 bases, there was a span of 10 bases.

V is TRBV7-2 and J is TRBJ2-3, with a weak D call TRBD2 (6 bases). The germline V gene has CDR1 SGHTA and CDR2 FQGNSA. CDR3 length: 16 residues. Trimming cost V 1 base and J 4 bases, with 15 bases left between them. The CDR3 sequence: CASSLGGTRRADTQYF. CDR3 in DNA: TGTGCCAGCAGCTTAGGGGGAACCAGGAGGGCAGATACGCAGTATTTT. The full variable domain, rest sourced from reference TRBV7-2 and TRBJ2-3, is GAGVSQSPSNKVTEKGKDVELRCDPISGHTALYWYRQSLGQGLEFLIYFQGNSAPDKSGLPSDRFSAERTGGSVSTLTIQRTQQEDSAVYLCASSLGGTRRADTQYFGPGTRLTVL.

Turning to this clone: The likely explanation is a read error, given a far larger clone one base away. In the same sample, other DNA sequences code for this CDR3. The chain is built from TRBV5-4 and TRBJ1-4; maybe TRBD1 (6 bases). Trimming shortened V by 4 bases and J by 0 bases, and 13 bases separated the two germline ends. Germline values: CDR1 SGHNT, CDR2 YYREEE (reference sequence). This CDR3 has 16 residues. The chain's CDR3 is CASSQGGGATNEKLFF. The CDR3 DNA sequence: TGTGCCAGCAGCCAAGGGGGGGGTGCAACTAATGAAAAACTGTTTTTT.

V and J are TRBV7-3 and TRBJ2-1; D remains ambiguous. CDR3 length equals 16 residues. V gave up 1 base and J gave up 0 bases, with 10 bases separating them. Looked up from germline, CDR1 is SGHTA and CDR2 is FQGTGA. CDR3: CASSLIKASSYNEQFF. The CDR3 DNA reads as TGTGCCAGCAGCTTAATAAAGGCTAGCTCCTACAATGAGCAGTTCTTC.

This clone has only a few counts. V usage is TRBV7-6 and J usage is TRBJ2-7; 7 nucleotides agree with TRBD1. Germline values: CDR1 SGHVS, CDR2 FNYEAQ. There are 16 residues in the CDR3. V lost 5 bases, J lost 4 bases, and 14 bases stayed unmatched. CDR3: CASSHSRTGRGYEQYF. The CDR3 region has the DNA TGTGCCAGCAGCCACTCTCGGACAGGAAGAGGGTACGAGCAGTACTTC.

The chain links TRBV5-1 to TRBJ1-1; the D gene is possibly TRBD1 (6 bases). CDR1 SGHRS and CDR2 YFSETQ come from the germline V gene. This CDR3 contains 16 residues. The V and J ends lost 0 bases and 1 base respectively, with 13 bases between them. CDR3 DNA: TGCGCCAGCAGCTTGGTCGCAGGGGAAGGGAACACTGAAGCTTTCTTT. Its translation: CASSLVAGEGNTEAFF.

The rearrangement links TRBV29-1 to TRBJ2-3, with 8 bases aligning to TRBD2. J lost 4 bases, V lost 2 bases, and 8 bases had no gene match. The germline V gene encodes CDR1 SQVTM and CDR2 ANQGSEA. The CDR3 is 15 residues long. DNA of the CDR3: TGCAGCGTTGAATTAGCGGGGAGTACAGCAGATACGCAGTATTTT. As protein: CSVELAGSTADTQYF.

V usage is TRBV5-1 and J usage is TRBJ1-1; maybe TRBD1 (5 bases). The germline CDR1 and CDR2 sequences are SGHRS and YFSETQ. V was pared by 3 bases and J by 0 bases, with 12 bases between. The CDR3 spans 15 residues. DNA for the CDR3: TGCGCCAGCAGCTCTCAGGGCGGGATGAACACTGAAGCTTTCTTT. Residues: CASSSQGGMNTEAFF.

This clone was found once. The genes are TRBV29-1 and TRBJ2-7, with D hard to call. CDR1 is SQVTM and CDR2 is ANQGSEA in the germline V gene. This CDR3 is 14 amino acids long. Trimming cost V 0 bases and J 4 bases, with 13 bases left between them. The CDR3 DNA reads TGCAGCGTTGAAGATAGGGCGTTCGGGTACGAGCAGTACTTC. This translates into CSVEDRAFGYEQYF.

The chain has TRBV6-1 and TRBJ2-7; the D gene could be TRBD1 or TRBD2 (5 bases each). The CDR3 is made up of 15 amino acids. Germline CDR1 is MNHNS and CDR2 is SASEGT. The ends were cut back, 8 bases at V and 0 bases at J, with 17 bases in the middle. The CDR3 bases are TGTGCCAGCGAGGGACGAGACCCCTTCTCCTACGAGCAGTACTTC. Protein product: CASEGRDPFSYEQYF.

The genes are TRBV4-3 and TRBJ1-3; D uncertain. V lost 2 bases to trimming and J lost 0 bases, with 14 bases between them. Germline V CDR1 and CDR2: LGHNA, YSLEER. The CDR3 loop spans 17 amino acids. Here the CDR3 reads CASSQNNAFSSGNTIYF. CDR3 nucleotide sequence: TGCGCCAGCAGCCAAAATAACGCCTTCTCCTCTGGAAACACCATATATTTT.

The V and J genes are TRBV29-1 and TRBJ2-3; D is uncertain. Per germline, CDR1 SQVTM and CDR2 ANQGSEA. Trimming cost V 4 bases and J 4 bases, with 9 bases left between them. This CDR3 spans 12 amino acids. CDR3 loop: CSVVRSSDTQYF. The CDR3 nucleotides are TGCAGCGTTGTTCGGTCCTCAGATACGCAGTATTTT.

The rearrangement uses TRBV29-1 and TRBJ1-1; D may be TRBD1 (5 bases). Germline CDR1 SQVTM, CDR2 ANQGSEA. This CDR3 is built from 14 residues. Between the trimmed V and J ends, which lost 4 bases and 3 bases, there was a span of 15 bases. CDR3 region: CSVVPSGMDTEAFF. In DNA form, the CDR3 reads TGCAGCGTTGTGCCGTCAGGGATGGACACTGAAGCTTTCTTT.

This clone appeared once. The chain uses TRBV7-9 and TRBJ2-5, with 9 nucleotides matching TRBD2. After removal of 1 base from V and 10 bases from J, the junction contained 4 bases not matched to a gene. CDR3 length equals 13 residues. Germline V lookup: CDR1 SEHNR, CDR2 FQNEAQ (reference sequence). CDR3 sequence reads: CASSLVLAGIQYF. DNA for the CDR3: TGTGCCAGCAGCTTAGTTCTAGCGGGGATCCAGTACTTC.